The 6 T cell receptor beta chains below come from one sample, sequenced in a study of T-cell memory formation after mild COVID-19. Each CDR3 protein is one row after TCRdb ran MiXCR on the 5' RACE reads. This table has hundreds of thousands of distinct CDR3 sequences, around a quarter appearing once. Sequenced: PBMCs or a T cell subset sorted from them (not recorded which). These receptors came from an adult woman who had mild COVID-19 (a few samples of this study predate the infection). Cell type and time point are not known.

This chain joins TRBV6-1 and TRBJ1-5; 8 bases line up with TRBD1. Trimming cost V 7 bases and J 0 bases; bases outside gene matches: 11. The CDR3 consists of 17 residues. Per the germline V gene, CDR1 is MNHNS and CDR2 is SASEGT. The CDR3 sequence: CASIAGQGGYSNQPQHF. In DNA, the CDR3 is TGTGCCAGCATCGCCGGACAGGGTGGCTATAGCAATCAGCCCCAGCATTTT.

This clonotype was seen only a few times. The chain has TRBV7-2 and TRBJ2-7; a possible D gene is TRBD1 (6 bases). Per the germline V gene, CDR1 is SGHTA and CDR2 is FQGNSA. This CDR3 spans 15 amino acids. The ends were cut back, 5 bases at V and 0 bases at J, with 14 bases in the middle. This CDR3 reads CASSPRQASSYEQYF. CDR3 nucleotide sequence: TGTGCCAGCAGCCCGCGACAGGCCAGCTCCTACGAGCAGTACTTC.

In its sample, this clonotype was seen a few times. The rearrangement uses TRBV7-2 and TRBJ1-1; D is perhaps TRBD1 (6 bases). V lost 5 bases to trimming and J lost 2 bases, with 15 bases between them. Per the germline V gene, CDR1 is SGHTA and CDR2 is FQGNSA. The CDR3 totals 15 residues. This CDR3 is CASSHPRGLNTEAFF. DNA for the CDR3: TGTGCCAGCAGCCACCCCAGGGGACTTAACACTGAAGCTTTCTTT. Together with reference TRBV7-2 and TRBJ1-1, the CDR3 gives the full variable domain: GAGVSQSPSNKVTEKGKDVELRCDPISGHTALYWYRQSLGQGLEFLIYFQGNSAPDKSGLPSDRFSAERTGGSVSTLTIQRTQQEDSAVYLCASSHPRGLNTEAFFGQGTRLTVV.

This clonotype was seen more than once but under ten times. The chain combines TRBV7-9 with TRBJ2-3; D gene uncertain. This CDR3 has 17 residues. V was trimmed by 0 bases and J by 1 base, leaving 14 bases between them. Germline CDR1 is SEHNR and CDR2 is FQNEAQ (reference sequence). CDR3 DNA sequence: TGTGCCAGCAGCTTAGCGTCATCTTATCGGGGCACAGATACGCAGTATTTT. Its protein product is CASSLASSYRGTDTQYF.

The V gene is TRBV12-3 or TRBV12-4, the J gene TRBJ2-3; a possible D gene is TRBD2 (7 bases). Trimming removed 5 bases at V and 1 base at J, with 10 bases between. The CDR3 has 14 amino acids. The CDR3 here is CASSRGARTDTQYF. CDR3 DNA: TGTGCCAGCAGTCGGGGGGCCCGCACAGATACGCAGTATTTT.

This clonotype was seen only a few times. This sequence joins TRBV4-2 and TRBJ2-1; D gene unclear. The ends were cut back, 4 bases at V and 6 bases at J, with 10 bases in the middle. The germline V gene encodes CDR1 LGHNA and CDR2 YNFKEQ. This CDR3 has 13 residues. The CDR3 loop reads CASSPEQANEQFF. The CDR3 region has the DNA TGTGCCAGCAGCCCTGAGCAAGCCAATGAGCAGTTCTTC.